Following are 28 T cell receptor beta chains from one sample sequenced in a study of T cell repertoires in cytomegalovirus infection. TCRdb independently ran MiXCR on the reads; one entry per CDR3 protein. The sample has more than 150,000 distinct CDR3 sequences; roughly 19% are singletons. The sample comprised PBMCs. These receptors all stem from a human donor in good health (CMV status not recorded). Some clones in this sample may be carry-over from other donors' samples.

The rearrangement links TRBV11-2 to TRBJ1-1; tentatively, D is TRBD1 (5 bases). In germline, CDR1 is SGHAT, CDR2 FQNNGV. This CDR3 has 15 residues. Deletions cut 5 bases from V and 2 bases from J, with 15 bases between. CDR3 DNA: TGTGCCAGCAGCCCCCGAGGGGTTGGTAACACTGAAGCTTTCTTT. Its protein product is CASSPRGVGNTEAFF.

The CDR3 region is CASTTGQGWNTQYF. The CDR3 nucleotides read TGTGCCAGCACGACGGGACAGGGGTGGAATACGCAGTATTTT. The chain has TRBV12-3 or TRBV12-4 and TRBJ2-3, with 10 bases lining up with TRBD1. The CDR3 runs to 14 residues. Germline trimming cut 7 bases from V and 7 bases from J; bases unmatched to any gene: 8.

This clonotype was counted many times. The chain joins TRBV6-5 to TRBJ2-3, with TRBD2 matching over 10 bases. The germline V gene encodes CDR1 MNHEY and CDR2 SVGAGI. CDR3 length equals 15 residues. The V and J ends lost 6 bases and 1 base, in that order; junction bases with no gene match: 4. DNA of the CDR3: TGTGCCAGCAGGCTCGGACTAGCGGGCACAGATACGCAGTATTTT. Protein sequence: CASRLGLAGTDTQYF.

This chain connects TRBV7-8 to TRBJ1-5; D gene uncertain. This CDR3 spans 15 amino acids. V was shortened by 5 bases and J by 7 bases, with 18 bases between the two germline ends. The germline CDR1 and CDR2 sequences are SGHVS and FQNEAQ. Here the CDR3 reads CASSPAEIRNQPQHF. The CDR3 bases are TGTGCCAGCAGCCCGGCGGAGATACGGAACCAGCCCCAGCATTTT.

The V call is TRBV19, the J call TRBJ1-1, with 7 positions matching TRBD1. The V gene end was trimmed by 4 bases and the J gene end by 1 base; junction bases not matched to a gene: 3. Germline CDR1 LNHDA, CDR2 SQIVND (reference sequence). The CDR3 totals 14 residues. The CDR3 DNA reads as TGTGCCAGTAGTAAAGACAGGGAGAACACTGAAGCTTTCTTT. Translating it yields CASSKDRENTEAFF.

The chain carries TRBV6-4 and TRBJ2-3, with 8 bases that match TRBD2. There are 15 residues in the CDR3. Germline CDR1 and CDR2: MRHNA and SNTAGT. With 3 bases clipped from V and 0 bases from J, the junction kept 2 bases outside the gene matches. Written as DNA, the CDR3 is TGTGCCAGCAGTGAGGCGGGAGGCAGCACAGATACGCAGTATTTT. Its translation: CASSEAGGSTDTQYF.

CDR3 DNA: TGTGCCAGCAGCCGGACAAACCTTAGCAATCAGCCCCAGCATTTT. Its translation: CASSRTNLSNQPQHF. J is TRBJ1-5 and V is TRBV6-6, with D possibly being TRBD1 (5 bases). The V end was cut by 6 bases, the J end by 0 bases, with 12 bases between. The CDR3 totals 15 residues. Germline values: CDR1 MNHNY, CDR2 SVGAGI (reference sequence).

This clonotype was found once. V and J are TRBV30 and TRBJ2-2; D call uncertain. V was shortened by 3 bases and J by 3 bases, with 11 bases between the two germline ends. In germline, CDR1 is GTSNPN, CDR2 SVGIG (reference sequence). The CDR3 totals 14 residues. The CDR3 DNA sequence: TGTGCCTGGAGAGGAAAGGCAGACACCGGGGAGCTGTTTTTT. It translates to CAWRGKADTGELFF.

The chain uses TRBV10-1 and TRBJ2-7; 12 bases map to TRBD2. Trimming cost V 7 bases and J 0 bases; bases outside gene matches: 4. The germline V gene encodes CDR1 WNHNN and CDR2 SYGVQD (reference sequence). The CDR3 spans 15 residues. CDR3 loop: CASTKTSGGSYEQYF. The CDR3, as DNA: TGCGCCAGCACTAAGACTAGCGGGGGCTCCTACGAGCAGTACTTC.

This clonotype came up a few times. The rearrangement uses TRBV2 and TRBJ2-7, with D perhaps assigned TRBD1 or TRBD2 (5 bases each). CDR3 size: 14 residues. CDR1 is SNHLY and CDR2 is FYNNEI in the germline V gene. Trimming shortened V by 2 bases and J by 2 bases, and 10 bases separated the two germline ends. DNA of the CDR3: TGTGCCAGCAGTGAAATGGGGGTCGCCTACGAGCAGTACTTC. This translates into CASSEMGVAYEQYF.

V gene TRBV3-1 combines with J gene TRBJ2-5; D uncertain. The CDR3 length is 14 residues. V lost 6 bases to trimming and J lost 5 bases, with 16 bases between them. Germline-derived CDR1 and CDR2 are LGHDT and YNNKEL (reference sequence). In nucleotides, the CDR3 is TGTGCCAGCAGTCCCGATCGAACGGTCGAGACCCAGTACTTC. Encoded protein: CASSPDRTVETQYF.

The genes are TRBV7-7 and TRBJ2-1; the match to TRBD2 covers 8 bases. With 2 bases clipped from V and 9 bases from J, the junction kept 3 bases outside the gene matches. Germline CDR1 SSHAT, CDR2 FNYEAQ (reference sequence). This CDR3 contains 13 residues. The CDR3 reads CASSLRLAGEQFF. The CDR3, as DNA: TGTGCCAGCAGCTTACGGCTAGCGGGTGAGCAGTTCTTC.

This clonotype turned up a few times. The V call is TRBV2, the J call TRBJ1-2, with 8 nucleotides matching TRBD1. V trimming: 6 bases; J trimming: 0 bases; junction bases outside the gene matches: 3. The CDR3 is made up of 14 amino acids. In germline, CDR1 is SNHLY, CDR2 FYNNEI. CDR3 loop: CASRTTGANYGYTF. DNA for the CDR3: TGTGCCAGCAGAACGACAGGGGCTAACTATGGCTACACCTTC.

The rearrangement uses TRBV3-1 and TRBJ2-5, with 15 bases fitting TRBD2. The CDR3 is 17 amino acids. CDR1 is LGHDT and CDR2 is YNNKEL in the germline V gene (reference sequence). V dropped 2 bases and J dropped 5; count of bases not matched to a gene: 6. For the CDR3, the DNA is TGTGCCAGCAGCCAATGGACTAGCGGGGGGGCCGGTGAGACCCAGTACTTC. Its protein product is CASSQWTSGGAGETQYF.

This clonotype has a count of ten or more. The chain is built from TRBV7-2 and TRBJ2-1; 16 nucleotides agree with TRBD2. V dropped 4 bases and J dropped 7; count of bases not matched to a gene: 13. The CDR3 consists of 19 residues. Germline CDR1 and CDR2: SGHTA and FQGNSA. The CDR3: CASSSRGTSGRAQENEQFF. CDR3 nucleotides: TGTGCCAGCAGCTCTCGTGGGACTAGCGGGAGGGCCCAAGAAAATGAGCAGTTCTTC.

This clonotype was detected many times. The rearrangement uses TRBV7-8 and TRBJ1-5; perhaps TRBD1 as D (5 bases). Trimming pared 1 base from V and 6 bases from J, leaving 10 bases between. From germline, CDR1 is SGHVS and CDR2 FQNEAQ. The CDR3 runs to 14 residues. CDR3: CASSLGQGSQPQHF. The CDR3 DNA follows: TGTGCCAGCAGCTTAGGGCAGGGAAGTCAGCCCCAGCATTTT.

The V and J genes are TRBV5-5 and TRBJ2-1; 7 bases are a match to TRBD1. The CDR3 is 13 residues long. CDR1 and CDR2 (germline): SGHKS, YYEKEE (reference sequence). The trim removed 10 bases at V and 5 bases at J, leaving 9 bases unmatched. In DNA, the CDR3 is TGTGCCTCCAGGACAGGACCTGACAATGAGCAGTTCTTC. Translation: CASRTGPDNEQFF.

This rearrangement joins TRBV28 to TRBJ2-2; a weak D match, TRBD1 (6 bases). Germline values: CDR1 MDHEN, CDR2 SYDVKM. The CDR3 spans 13 residues. The V end was cut by 6 bases, the J end by 4 bases, with 9 bases between. The CDR3 DNA follows: TGTGCCAGCAGCAACAGGGCCACCGGGGAGCTGTTTTTT. It yields the protein CASSNRATGELFF.

The chain carries TRBV20-1 and TRBJ2-6; 7 bases align to TRBD1. Germline CDR1 reads DFQATT; CDR2 reads SNEGSKA (reference sequence). The ends lost 6 bases at V and 0 bases at J; junction bases unmatched: 11. The CDR3 contains 17 residues. The CDR3 spells CSAPVSTGASGANVLTF. CDR3 nucleotide sequence: TGCAGTGCGCCAGTCAGCACAGGGGCCTCTGGGGCCAACGTCCTGACTTTC.

Ten or more counts support this clonotype. The chain carries TRBV7-2 and TRBJ2-7; D is possibly TRBD2 (6 bases). V lost 5 bases and J 1 base, leaving 15 bases between the germline ends. This CDR3 is built from 15 residues. Germline V CDR1 and CDR2: SGHTA, FQGNSA. CDR3 sequence reads: CASSAPSSASYEQYF. The CDR3 DNA is TGTGCCAGCAGCGCCCCATCTAGCGCTTCCTACGAGCAGTACTTC.

CDR3 coding DNA: TGTGCTAGTGTCGAGAGGGGGAACACTGAAGCTTTCTTT. Its protein is CASVERGNTEAFF. V and J are TRBV12-5 and TRBJ1-1; tentatively, D is TRBD1 (5 bases). There are 13 residues in the CDR3. Trimming left V 7 bases short and J 1 base short, with 10 bases between. Germline CDR1 is LGHNT and CDR2 is FRNRAP.

This clonotype occurred a few times. The chain joins TRBV18 to TRBJ1-1; no definite D call. The CDR3 is 14 amino acids. Germline V gives CDR1 KGHSH, CDR2 LQKENI. V was clipped by 0 bases and J by 5 bases, with 10 bases between them. The CDR3 sequence: CASSPPIQSTEAFF. Written as DNA, the CDR3 is TGTGCCAGCTCACCACCGATCCAGAGTACTGAAGCTTTCTTT. Using reference TRBV18 and TRBJ1-1 for the parts outside the CDR3, the full variable domain is NAGVMQNPRHLVRRRGQEARLRCSPMKGHSHVYWYRQLPEEGLKFMVYLQKENIIDESGMPKERFSAEFPKEGPSILRIQQVVRGDSAAYFCASSPPIQSTEAFFGQGTRLTVV.

The V call is TRBV11-1, the J call TRBJ2-2; D unresolved. This CDR3 is built from 16 residues. V was clipped by 6 bases and J by 4 bases, with 18 bases between them. The V gene's germline CDR1 is SGHAT and CDR2 FQDESV (reference sequence). For the CDR3, the DNA is TGTGCCAGCAGACGAAGGACGGACGGATCCACCGGGGAGCTGTTTTTT. Protein product: CASRRRTDGSTGELFF. Full variable domain (rest looked up from reference TRBV11-1 and TRBJ2-2): EAEVAQSPRYKITEKSQAVAFWCDPISGHATLYWYRQILGQGPELLVQFQDESVVDDSQLPKDRFSAERLKGVDSTLKIQPAELGDSAMYLCASRRRTDGSTGELFFGEGSRLTVL.

This chain joins TRBV5-1 and TRBJ2-7, with a tentative D call TRBD2 (8 bases). Trimming took 4 bases from V and 1 from J, leaving 18 bases between them. Germline loops: CDR1 SGHRS, CDR2 YFSETQ. The CDR3 runs to 16 residues. CDR3 protein: CASSHGRGQVSYEQYF. The CDR3, as DNA: TGCGCCAGCAGCCACGGGAGGGGGCAGGTATCCTACGAGCAGTACTTC.

The chain employs TRBV5-1 and TRBJ1-1, with D perhaps TRBD1 (5 bases). Germline CDR1 and CDR2: SGHRS and YFSETQ. This CDR3 has 14 amino acids. Trimming cost V 2 bases and J 4 bases, with 12 bases left between them. CDR3 protein: CASSFNSRGTEAFF. CDR3 sequence (DNA): TGCGCCAGCAGCTTCAATAGTAGGGGCACTGAAGCTTTCTTT.

This clonotype was seen a few times. The V and J genes are TRBV14 and TRBJ1-2, with 7 bases identical to TRBD1. CDR1 SGHDN and CDR2 FVKESK come from the germline V gene. V trimming: 3 bases; J trimming: 8 bases; junction bases outside the gene matches: 6. The CDR3 totals 13 residues. The CDR3 DNA reads TGTGCCAGCAGCCAGTCGACAGGGACCGGCTACACCTTC. Residues: CASSQSTGTGYTF.

This clonotype has a count of ten or more. J is TRBJ2-1 and V is TRBV7-9; 9 positions match TRBD1. The CDR3 is 20 residues long. Per the germline V gene, CDR1 is SEHNR and CDR2 is FQNEAQ (reference sequence). Trimming cost V 5 bases and J 4 bases; bases outside gene matches: 21. CDR3 coding DNA: TGTGCCAGCAGCGCCCCCCCCGGGACAGGGCCCTTTTCTCCATACAATGAGCAGTTCTTC. Translated: CASSAPPGTGPFSPYNEQFF.

The genes are TRBV28 and TRBJ2-7, with 12 bases identical to TRBD2. The V and J ends lost 5 bases and 2 bases, in that order; junction bases with no gene match: 7. CDR1 MDHEN and CDR2 SYDVKM come from the germline V gene. This CDR3 comprises 16 residues. The CDR3 here is CASSTTLAGGPYEQYF. In nucleotides, the CDR3 is TGTGCCAGCAGTACCACTCTAGCGGGAGGGCCCTACGAGCAGTACTTC.